The T cell receptor (beta chain) described here comes from a study of low-dose radiotherapy and immunotherapy resistance in tumors. Study at large: Treatment consisted of nivolumab 240 mg every two weeks and ipilimumab 1 mg/kg every six weeks, given intravenously to patients. Intravenous cyclophosphamide 200 mg/m2 was given every two weeks, one day before radiation and immunotherapy.

Gene-specific TRAV and TRBV primers were used for first-strand cDNA, covering alpha and beta chains. The authors amplified TCRs for roughly 20 PCR cycles with a constant-region primer and a V-primer adapter. Isolated mRNA underwent amplification via in vitro transcription. TCRdb re-analysed the reads in MiXCR, keeping a single row per CDR3 protein. Of some 57,000 distinct CDR3 sequences in the sample, about 23% were seen once. This clonotype was recorded many times. Time point meaning: before trial treatment. This CDR3 has 14 residues. Between the trimmed V and J ends, which lost 1 base and 1 base, there was a span of 11 bases. CDR1 and CDR2 from the germline V gene are DFQATT and SNEGSKA (reference sequence).

This chain uses TRBV20-1 with TRBJ2-7; D call uncertain. The specimen was PBMCs, collected before treatment. This receptor was taken from a male donor with prostate cancer. CDR3 nucleotide sequence: TGCAGTGCTAGAGCGATCACAAATTCCTACGAGCAGTACTTC. Translating gives CSARAITNSYEQYF.